This T cell receptor (beta chain) is drawn from a study of molecular identifiers for immune sequencing clone quantification. Libraries of naive CD8 cells were prepared from 20,000 to 1,000,000 sorted cells using 10%, 30% or 50% RNA. V was clipped by 2 bases and J by 1 base; unmatched bases: 5. CDR1 is SNHLY, CDR2 FYNNEI, per germline. This CDR3 has 16 residues. From the PCR reads, TCRdb called clonotypes with MiXCR, one entry per CDR3 protein. In the table there are roughly 320,000 distinct CDR3 sequences, roughly a fifth of which are singletons. This clonotype was picked up many times. V is TRBV2 and J is TRBJ2-3; 8 bases map to TRBD2. The specimen sequenced was naive CD8+ T cells from blood, with Jurkat cell RNA spiked in. Documented subset: FACS-sorted CD8+CD4-CCR7+CD45RA+ naive T cells. This TCR was sampled from a human donor in good health. Some libraries in this study had Jurkat cell RNA spiked in. DNA of the CDR3: TGTGCCAGCAGTGAACCGGGACTAGAACGCACAGATACGCAGTATTTT. Protein product: CASSEPGLERTDTQYF.